The 2 T cell receptor beta chains below come from one sample, sequenced in a study of cytomegalovirus exposure and HLA in healthy donors. 60 Vbeta and 13 Jbeta primers were used in PCR. Using immunoSEQ multiplex PCR, the repertoire was profiled, and TCRdb retains in-frame clones only, with some absent. The sample has about 110,000 clones, 76% seen once; the top ten hold roughly 8%. The sequencing input was PBMCs. All receptors come from a man aged 35-49 years in good health and CMV-seropositive.

The genes are TRBV7-2 and TRBJ1-2; D unclear. CDR3 size: 12 residues. V was pared by 2 bases and J by 8 bases, with 9 bases between. Germline V gives CDR1 SGHTA, CDR2 FQGNSA. The DNA of the CDR3 is TGTGCCAGCAGCTTATCCGCGTCCGGCTACACCTTC. The encoded protein is CASSLSASGYTF.

This chain links TRBV28 with TRBJ1-3; perhaps TRBD1 as D (5 bases). The CDR3 contains 16 residues. The germline V gene has CDR1 MDHEN and CDR2 SYDVKM. Trimming took 4 bases from V and 3 from J, leaving 16 bases between them. CDR3 in DNA: TGTGCCAGCAGTTCGGGAGACGGGGGGTTTGGAAACACCATATATTTT. As protein: CASSSGDGGFGNTIYF.